This TCR beta chain was identified during a study of T cells in Graves' hyperthyroidism and ophthalmopathy. Trimming stripped 5 bases from V and 0 bases from J, with 8 bases between. There are 14 residues in the CDR3. CDR1 is MNHNS and CDR2 is SASEGT in the germline V gene. TCR beta CDR3 sequences were amplified from RNA transcripts. TCR CDR3 regions were first amplified by RT-PCR with HTBI primers. Using its own MiXCR run on the multiplex PCR reads, TCRdb lists one record per CDR3 protein. The sample holds some 570,000 distinct CDR3 sequences, more than 15% seen once. This clonotype was seen many times.

The specimen sequenced was blood. J is TRBJ1-5 and V is TRBV6-1, with D maybe TRBD1 (5 bases). This sequence was found in a woman younger than 35 with Graves' ophthalmopathy. Here the CDR3 reads CASSSGTSNQPQHF. The CDR3 bases are TGTGCCAGCAGTTCCGGGACTAGCAATCAGCCCCAGCATTTT.